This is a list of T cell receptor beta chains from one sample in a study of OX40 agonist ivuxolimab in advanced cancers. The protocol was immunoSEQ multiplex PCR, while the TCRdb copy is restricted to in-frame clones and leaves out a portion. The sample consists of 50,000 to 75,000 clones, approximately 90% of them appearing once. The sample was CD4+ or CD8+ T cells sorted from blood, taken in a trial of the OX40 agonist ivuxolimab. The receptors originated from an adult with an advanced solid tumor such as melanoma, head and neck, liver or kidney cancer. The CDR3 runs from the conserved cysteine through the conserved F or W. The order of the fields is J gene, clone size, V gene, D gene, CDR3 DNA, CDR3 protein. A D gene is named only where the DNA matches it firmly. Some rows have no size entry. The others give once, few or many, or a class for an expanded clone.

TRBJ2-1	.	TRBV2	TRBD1	TGTGCCAGCAGTGACTGGGGGGCAGGGGGCGAGCAGTTCTTC	CASSDWGAGGEQFF
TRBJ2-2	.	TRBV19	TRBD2	TGTGCCAGTAGTAGGAGCGGGATGGGGGTCGGGGAGCTGTTTTTT	CASSRSGMGVGELFF
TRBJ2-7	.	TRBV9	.	TGTGCCAGCAGCCCGAGGGGGGTTATCGCCCCCTACGAGCAGTACTTC	CASSPRGVIAPYEQYF
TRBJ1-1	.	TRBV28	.	TGTGCCAGCAGTCAAGGGGGGGGGCACACTGAAGCTTTCTTT	CASSQGGGHTEAFF
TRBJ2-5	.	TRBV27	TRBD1	TGTGCCAGCAGCGCGGACAGGGAAGTGGCCCAGTACTTC	CASSADREVAQYF
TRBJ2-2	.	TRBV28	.	TGTGCCAGCAGTTTAGCCGGAGTCACCGGGGAGCTGTTTTTT	CASSLAGVTGELFF
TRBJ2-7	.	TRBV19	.	TGTGCCACTGCTCGGACAGAGTACGAGCAGTACTTC	CATARTEYEQYF
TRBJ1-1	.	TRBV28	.	TGTGCCAGCGGGGGGGGAGAGACTGAAGCTTTCTTT	CASGGGETEAFF
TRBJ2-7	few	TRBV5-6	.	TGTGCCAGCAGCTTTTTCACCTCCTACGAGCAGTACTTC	CASSFFTSYEQYF
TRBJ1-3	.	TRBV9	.	TGTGCCAGCAGCGTAGATGTGCGCTCTGGAAACACCATATATTTT	CASSVDVRSGNTIYF
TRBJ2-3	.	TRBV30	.	TGTGCCTGGAGGACTTCCACAGATACGCAGTATTTT	CAWRTSTDTQYF
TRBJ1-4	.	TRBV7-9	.	TGTGCCAGCAGCTTGGGGTTTGGTGAAAAACTGTTTTTT	CASSLGFGEKLFF
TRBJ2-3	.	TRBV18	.	TGTGCCAGCTCACCGACGAGAAATTTAGCGGAAAGCACAGATACGCAGTATTTT	CASSPTRNLAESTDTQYF
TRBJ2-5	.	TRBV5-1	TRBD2	TGCGCCAGCAGTGGAAACGGGGGGGAGACCCAGTACTTC	CASSGNGGETQYF
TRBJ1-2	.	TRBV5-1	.	TGCGCCAGCAGCTTGGAAGGAGCCTCCTATGGCTACACCTTC	CASSLEGASYGYTF
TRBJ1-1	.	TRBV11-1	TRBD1	TGTGCCAGCAGCTTAGCACGACAGGGGGCTGAGGCTTTCTTT	CASSLARQGAEAFF
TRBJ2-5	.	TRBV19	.	TGTGCCAGTAGTCCCCTCATGCTCGGGGAGACCCAGTACTTC	CASSPLMLGETQYF
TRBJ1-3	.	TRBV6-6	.	TGTGCCAGCAGCCGGACGTCTTTCTCCTCTGGAAACACCATATATTTT	CASSRTSFSSGNTIYF
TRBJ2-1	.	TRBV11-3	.	TGTGCCAGCAGCTCTTATTACAATGAGCAGTTCTTC	CASSSYYNEQFF
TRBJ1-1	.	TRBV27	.	TGTGCCAGCAGTTCCAGGAAAGGAGACACTGAAGCTTTCTTT	CASSSRKGDTEAFF
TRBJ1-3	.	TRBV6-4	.	TGTGCCAGCAGGAACGTCAGGGACAACTCTGGAAACACCATATATTTT	CASRNVRDNSGNTIYF
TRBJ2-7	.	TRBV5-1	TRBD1	TGCGCCAGCAGCTTGCCGGGACAGGCTCACGACGAGCAGTACTTC	CASSLPGQAHDEQYF